The clone carrying this T cell receptor (beta chain) showed up just a few times. Antigen unknown. Expressed TCRB transcripts got sequenced, as all isolated RNA was reverse transcribed. Assay used: immunoSEQ multiplex PCR; TCRdb lists only in-frame clones, some missing. Of hundreds of thousands of clones listed, about 14% are singletons. The CDR3 is 14 residues long. The ends lost 7 bases at V and 5 bases at J; junction bases unmatched: 7. Per germline, CDR1 SQVTM and CDR2 ANQGSEA. This specimen belongs to a study of beta chain features in type 1 diabetes. Overall study results and limits: Type 1 diabetes patients showed a moderate but significant shortening of TCRB CDR3s in all four CD4+ subsets.

The material sequenced was naive CD4+ T cells from blood. The genes are TRBV29-1 and TRBJ2-1, with 11 nucleotides matching TRBD2. This TCR was recovered from a man in his late teens or twenties with type 1 diabetes. The CDR3 nucleotides are TGCAGCGACCGTAGCGGGAGGGGGCACAATGAGCAGTTCTTC. Encoded protein: CSDRSGRGHNEQFF.